Shown below are 17 T cell receptor beta chains from a single sample sequenced in a study of CD8 T cells in ankylosing spondylitis. These receptors lack a known antigen. Using its own MiXCR run on the 5' RACE reads, TCRdb lists one record per CDR3 protein. The sample gives about 540,000 distinct CDR3 sequences, roughly an eighth of which show up once; around 7% is in the top ten. Findings of the study overall: Typical of ankylosing spondylitis blood, it appeared, was a TCR beta motif of 7 or 8 highly homologous variants.

Input material: blood, either unsorted or a sorted T cell fraction (not recorded which). Source of these receptors: a male donor with ankylosing spondylitis.

The V gene is TRBV5-1, the J gene TRBJ1-5, with D unresolved. The germline V gene has CDR1 SGHRS and CDR2 YFSETQ. The length of the CDR3 is 14 residues. The V end was cut by 2 bases, the J end by 3 bases, with 9 bases between. The CDR3 reads CASSFEGSNQPQHF. DNA for the CDR3: TGCGCCAGCAGCTTCGAGGGTTCCAATCAGCCCCAGCATTTT.

This clonotype was seen more than once but under ten times. The chain is built from TRBV2 and TRBJ1-5; no clear D gene. Germline V lookup: CDR1 SNHLY, CDR2 FYNNEI. Trimming took off 8 bases at V and 1 base at J, with 9 bases between the two ends. The CDR3 length is 13 residues. The CDR3 here is CASCTYSNQPQHF. Written as DNA, the CDR3 is TGTGCCAGCTGTACCTACAGCAATCAGCCCCAGCATTTT.

This clonotype has a handful of counts. The gene calls are TRBV27 and TRBJ2-6; D is unclear. Germline lookup yields CDR1 MNHEY and CDR2 SMNVEV (reference sequence). The CDR3 length is 15 residues. Trimming left V 7 bases short and J 0 bases short, with 10 bases between. For the CDR3, the DNA is TGTGCCAGCACTTTCGCCTTCTCTGGGGCCAACGTCCTGACTTTC. The encoded protein is CASTFAFSGANVLTF.

This clonotype was counted many times. DNA for the CDR3: TGTGCCACCAGTGATGGATTCCTAGCGGGGGTGTACAATGAGCAGTTCTTC. Translating it yields CATSDGFLAGVYNEQFF. The chain employs TRBV24-1 and TRBJ2-1; 10 bases are shared with TRBD2. The germline V gene has CDR1 KGHDR and CDR2 SFDVKD. CDR3 size: 17 residues. Unmatched junction bases numbered 8, after V lost 3 bases and J lost 4 bases.

The rearrangement links TRBV29-1 to TRBJ1-1; no clear D gene. V shed 6 bases and J shed 5 bases, with 22 bases lying between them. The CDR3 spans 15 residues. Looked up from germline, CDR1 is SQVTM and CDR2 is ANQGSEA. DNA of the CDR3: TGCAGCGTCGCCCAAAGAATCCCAGGAGGGACTGAAGCTTTCTTT. This sequence encodes CSVAQRIPGGTEAFF.

There are a few counts of this clonotype. The chain joins TRBV29-1 to TRBJ1-2; D might be TRBD1 (6 bases). Germline V lookup: CDR1 SQVTM, CDR2 ANQGSEA. The ends were cut back, 7 bases at V and 6 bases at J, with 15 bases in the middle. This CDR3 contains 12 residues. CDR3 amino acids: CSGTDLGDGYTF. The CDR3 DNA sequence: TGCAGCGGGACAGACTTAGGGGATGGCTACACCTTC. The full variable domain, rest sourced from reference TRBV29-1 and TRBJ1-2, is SAVISQKPSRDICQRGTSLTIQCQVDSQVTMMFWYRQQPGQSLTLIATANQGSEATYESGFVIDKFPISRPNLTFSTLTVSNMSPEDSSIYLCSGTDLGDGYTFGSGTRLTVV.

This rearrangement joins TRBV10-3 to TRBJ2-7; TRBD2 agrees at 13 bases. The J segment lost 5 bases and the V segment lost 7 bases, leaving 5 bases of the junction unmatched. Germline V CDR1 and CDR2: ENHRY, SYGVKD. The CDR3 extends over 14 amino acids. CDR3 region: CAIKPGLAGDEQYF. CDR3 in DNA: TGTGCCATCAAACCCGGACTAGCGGGAGACGAGCAGTACTTC.

This clonotype was seen a few times. The chain employs TRBV20-1 and TRBJ1-6; D call uncertain. From germline, CDR1 is DFQATT and CDR2 SNEGSKA (reference sequence). V was cut by 5 bases and J by 7 bases, with 15 bases left in between. This CDR3 contains 14 residues. The CDR3 loop is CSAPSLGGNSPLHF. In DNA, the CDR3 is TGCAGTGCTCCGAGCCTGGGTGGAAATTCACCCCTCCACTTT.

At least ten counts were recorded for this clonotype. V is TRBV5-4 and J is TRBJ1-2; 7 positions agree with TRBD1. After removal of 4 bases from V and 5 bases from J, the junction contained 8 bases not matched to a gene. Per germline, CDR1 SGHNT and CDR2 YYREEE (reference sequence). The CDR3 has 14 residues. This CDR3 is CASSLRQGSYGYTF. The DNA of the CDR3 is TGTGCCAGCAGCCTGAGACAGGGAAGTTATGGCTACACCTTC.

For this clonotype: A much bigger clone sits one base away, suggesting this may be a read error. The chain links TRBV28 to TRBJ2-5, with TRBD1 identical over 9 bases. CDR1 is MDHEN and CDR2 is SYDVKM in the germline V gene. Unmatched junction bases numbered 7, after V lost 11 bases and J lost 3 bases. The CDR3 covers 13 residues. CDR3 nucleotides: TGTGCCGTGGCGACAGGGGGTAAAGAGACCCAGTACTTC. It translates to CAVATGGKETQYF. Full variable domain (outside the CDR3, taken from reference TRBV28 and TRBJ2-5): DVKVTQSSRYLVKRTGEKVFLECVQDMDHENMFWYRQDPGLGLRLIYFSYDVKMKEKGDIPEGYSVSREKKERFSLILESASTNQTSMYLCAVATGGKETQYFGPGTRLLVL.

There are a few counts of this clonotype. The J gene is TRBJ2-5, the V gene TRBV10-2; 9 positions agree with TRBD1. Germline values: CDR1 WSHSY, CDR2 SAAADI. This CDR3 has 13 residues. V was pared by 6 bases and J by 5 bases, with 4 bases of the junction left unmatched. The CDR3 DNA sequence: TGCGCCAGCAGCGCGACAGGGGGGGAGACCCAGTACTTC. Translated, it gives CASSATGGETQYF.

This chain joins TRBV10-3 and TRBJ1-1, with 7 bases aligning to TRBD1. The CDR3 sequence is 12 residues long. After removal of 5 bases from V and 8 bases from J, the junction contained 5 bases not matched to a gene. From germline, CDR1 is ENHRY and CDR2 SYGVKD. CDR3 protein: CAISSGGSEAFF. The DNA of the CDR3 is TGTGCCATCAGTTCAGGGGGGAGCGAAGCTTTCTTT.

The V gene is TRBV7-9, the J gene TRBJ2-5; 10 nucleotides align to TRBD1. CDR3 size: 15 residues. The junction had 8 bases not matched to a gene; V was cut back by 5 bases and J by 5 bases. Germline CDR1 is SEHNR and CDR2 is FQNEAQ (reference sequence). Here the CDR3 reads CASSLGQGYGETQYF. The CDR3 region has the DNA TGTGCCAGCAGCCTGGGACAGGGGTATGGGGAGACCCAGTACTTC. The full variable domain, completed using reference TRBV7-9 and TRBJ2-5, is DTGVSQNPRHKITKRGQNVTFRCDPISEHNRLYWYRQTLGQGPEFLTYFQNEAQLEKSRLLSDRFSAERPKGSFSTLEIQRTEQGDSAMYLCASSLGQGYGETQYFGPGTRLLVL.

This clonotype was detected a few times. For the CDR3, the DNA is TGTGCCAGCAGCTTGGTAGCGTATTACAATGAGCAGTTCTTC. Translated, it gives CASSLVAYYNEQFF. V gene TRBV5-6 combines with J gene TRBJ2-1, with D possibly matching TRBD2 (5 bases). V was clipped by 0 bases and J by 4 bases, with 8 bases between them. CDR3 size: 14 residues. Germline lookup yields CDR1 SGHDT and CDR2 YYEEEE.

This clonotype showed up just a few times. The genes are TRBV7-2 and TRBJ2-1, with 11 bases aligning to TRBD2. CDR1 is SGHTA and CDR2 is FQGNSA in the germline V gene. V was clipped by 5 bases and J by 9 bases; unmatched bases: 6. There are 14 residues in the CDR3. CDR3 sequence reads: CASSRSGRAGEQFF. In nucleotides, the CDR3 is TGTGCCAGCAGCCGTAGCGGGAGGGCGGGTGAGCAGTTCTTC.

This clonotype was counted once. CDR3 loop: CASSLTRRADNEQFF. CDR3 nucleotides: TGCGCCAGCAGCTTGACCCGGCGGGCAGACAATGAGCAGTTCTTC. The chain couples TRBV5-1 to TRBJ2-1; the D gene is possibly TRBD2 (5 bases). The CDR3 sequence is 15 residues long. Germline CDR1 SGHRS, CDR2 YFSETQ. Trimming pared 1 base from V and 5 bases from J, leaving 13 bases between. The complete variable domain, with remaining parts taken from reference TRBV5-1 and TRBJ2-1, reads KAGVTQTPRYLIKTRGQQVTLSCSPISGHRSVSWYQQTPGQGLQFLFEYFSETQRNKGNFPGRFSGRQFSNSRSEMNVSTLELGDSALYLCASSLTRRADNEQFFGPGTRLTVL.

This clonotype came up a few times. This chain joins TRBV7-2 and TRBJ2-7; 14 bases match TRBD2. The CDR3 runs 15 residues. Germline V lookup: CDR1 SGHTA, CDR2 FQGNSA. Trimming at V came to 4 bases and at J to 4 bases, leaving 3 bases not matched to a gene. CDR3 DNA sequence: TGTGCCAGCAGCTCGGGACTAGCGGGAGCTTACGAGCAGTACGTC. Its protein is CASSSGLAGAYEQYV.